What follows are 21 T cell receptor beta chains derived from one specimen sequenced in a study of OX40 agonist ivuxolimab in advanced cancers. This table comes from immunoSEQ multiplex PCR, and its TCRdb copy is limited to in-frame clones, with some not included. The data show 40,000 to 50,000 clones, 89% seen once. The sample in question was CD4+ or CD8+ T cells sorted from blood, obtained in a trial of the OX40 agonist ivuxolimab. These receptors all stem from an adult with an advanced solid tumor such as melanoma, head and neck, liver or kidney cancer.

J is TRBJ2-7 and V is TRBV10-3, with D perhaps being TRBD1 or TRBD2 (6 bases each). This CDR3 is built from 15 residues. V lost 10 bases, J lost 3 bases, and 22 bases lay in between. Per germline, CDR1 ENHRY and CDR2 SYGVKD. The CDR3 is CASMGGPGQFYEQYF. The CDR3 bases are TGTGCCAGCATGGGGGGCCCAGGACAGTTCTACGAGCAGTACTTC.

The chain recombines TRBV5-8 with TRBJ1-5; D remains ambiguous. In germline, CDR1 is SGHTS, CDR2 YDEGEE. The V end was cut by 2 bases, the J end by 1 base, with 7 bases between. This CDR3 spans 14 amino acids. The CDR3 protein is CASSFPNSNQPQHF. CDR3 DNA: TGTGCCAGCAGCTTCCCTAACAGCAATCAGCCCCAGCATTTT.

This chain joins TRBV5-4 and TRBJ1-1, with D perhaps matching TRBD1 (6 bases). Germline CDR1 SGHNT, CDR2 YYREEE (reference sequence). The CDR3 runs 16 residues. V lost 4 bases and J 1 base, leaving 17 bases between the germline ends. CDR3 protein: CASSDPTGSRNTEAFF. DNA for the CDR3: TGTGCCAGCAGCGATCCAACAGGGAGCAGGAACACTGAAGCTTTCTTT.

The rearrangement joins TRBV11-2 to TRBJ2-5, with 10 positions matching TRBD2. CDR1 is SGHAT, CDR2 FQNNGV, per germline. With 5 bases clipped from V and 5 bases from J, the junction kept 8 bases outside the gene matches. This CDR3 region has 15 residues. The CDR3 spells CASSTGLAPGETQYF. The CDR3, as DNA: TGTGCCAGCAGCACGGGACTAGCGCCGGGGGAGACCCAGTACTTC.

This chain joins TRBV7-3 and TRBJ2-1; D unclear. Germline CDR1 reads SGHTA; CDR2 reads FQGTGA. The CDR3 totals 15 residues. V was shortened by 4 bases and J by 1 base, with 11 bases between the two germline ends. This CDR3 reads CASSSVVGSYNEQFF. CDR3 bases: TGTGCCAGCAGCTCTGTTGTTGGTTCCTACAATGAGCAGTTCTTC.

The chain recombines TRBV4-2 with TRBJ2-3; 7 bases are a match to TRBD2. Per the germline V gene, CDR1 is LGHNA and CDR2 is YNFKEQ. The CDR3 is made up of 14 amino acids. V was clipped by 3 bases and J by 6 bases; unmatched bases: 6. CDR3: CASSQPSGEDTQYF. DNA of the CDR3: TGTGCCAGCAGCCAGCCCAGCGGGGAGGATACGCAGTATTTT.

The J gene is TRBJ2-5, the V gene TRBV19; D gene uncertain. CDR1 and CDR2 from the germline V gene are LNHDA and SQIVND (reference sequence). V shed 6 bases and J shed 1 base, with 9 bases lying between them. CDR3 length: 13 amino acids. Here the CDR3 DNA reads TGTGCCAGTAGCCCGGCCTTCCAAGAGACCCAGTACTTC. Translating it yields CASSPAFQETQYF.

This chain links TRBV5-1 with TRBJ1-1; no clear D gene. The CDR3 is 13 residues long. Trimming stripped 1 base from V and 1 base from J, with 5 bases between. CDR1 SGHRS and CDR2 YFSETQ come from the germline V gene. CDR3 bases: TGCGCCAGCAGCTTGATTAGGAACACTGAAGCTTTCTTT. This translates into CASSLIRNTEAFF.

This chain joins TRBV5-4 and TRBJ2-1, with 7 bases lining up with TRBD1. V gave up 4 bases and J gave up 10 bases; unmatched junction bases: 11. The CDR3 has 14 residues. The germline CDR1 and CDR2 sequences are SGHNT and YYREEE (reference sequence). In nucleotides, the CDR3 is TGTGCCAGCAGCCCCGACAGGGCAAGTAAGGAGCAGTTCTTC. It specifies CASSPDRASKEQFF.

This chain joins TRBV11-2 and TRBJ1-6; TRBD1 might be the D (5 bases). Germline CDR1 is SGHAT and CDR2 is FQNNGV. This CDR3 is built from 15 residues. V was clipped by 2 bases and J by 7 bases, with 12 bases between them. CDR3 region: CASSLSARQNSPLHF. CDR3 in DNA: TGTGCCAGCAGCTTATCAGCAAGACAGAATTCACCCCTCCACTTT.

This clone has a single count. The chain links TRBV7-2 to TRBJ2-5; 8 bases match TRBD2. Unmatched junction bases numbered 7, after V lost 5 bases and J lost 2 bases. The CDR3 contains 15 residues. CDR1 and CDR2 from the germline V gene are SGHTA and FQGNSA. CDR3: CASSTLAGPQETQYF. The DNA for the CDR3 is TGTGCCAGCAGCACTCTAGCGGGCCCTCAAGAGACCCAGTACTTC.

The V and J genes are TRBV5-1 and TRBJ2-7; tentatively, D is TRBD1 or TRBD2 (5 bases each). Trimming shortened V by 4 bases and J by 5 bases, and 16 bases separated the two germline ends. The CDR3 sequence is 14 residues long. Germline V gives CDR1 SGHRS, CDR2 YFSETQ. The CDR3: CASSPRDLGHEQYF. Here the CDR3 DNA reads TGCGCCAGCAGCCCCCGGGACCTAGGGCACGAGCAGTACTTC. The full variable domain, in which reference TRBV5-1 and TRBJ2-7 provide the parts outside the CDR3, is KAGVTQTPRYLIKTRGQQVTLSCSPISGHRSVSWYQQTPGQGLQFLFEYFSETQRNKGNFPGRFSGRQFSNSRSEMNVSTLELGDSALYLCASSPRDLGHEQYFGPGTRLTVT.

Concerning this clone itself: Other DNA sequences in this sample translate to the same CDR3. This rearrangement joins TRBV7-3 to TRBJ1-1; D gene unclear. The CDR3 has 13 residues. Germline CDR1 reads SGHTA; CDR2 reads FQGTGA. Deletions cut 1 base from V and 0 bases from J, with 3 bases between. The CDR3 DNA reads TGTGCCAGCAGCTTAAGGATGAACACTGAAGCTTTCTTT. Its protein product is CASSLRMNTEAFF.

V usage is TRBV19 and J usage is TRBJ1-5; D unresolved. Germline values: CDR1 LNHDA, CDR2 SQIVND (reference sequence). The CDR3 is 15 residues long. Trimming cost V 3 bases and J 4 bases, with 13 bases left between them. CDR3 coding DNA: TGTGCCAGTAGTATTAGCGAAGGTGGGAATCAGCCCCAGCATTTT. It yields the protein CASSISEGGNQPQHF.

The genes are TRBV6-5 and TRBJ2-3; possible D gene TRBD2, 5 bases. V lost 5 bases and J lost 4, with 16 bases in between. Germline-derived CDR1 and CDR2 are MNHEY and SVGAGI. The CDR3 has 15 residues. The CDR3 reads CASSAPPGWADTQYF. DNA of the CDR3: TGTGCCAGCAGTGCCCCCCCGGGGTGGGCAGATACGCAGTATTTT.

For the CDR3, the DNA is TGTGCCTCCGACAGGGGGACGAATCAGCCCCAGCATTTT. This translates into CASDRGTNQPQHF. The V and J genes are TRBV30 and TRBJ1-5, with 9 bases lining up with TRBD1. V trimming: 7 bases; J trimming: 4 bases; junction bases outside the gene matches: 5. CDR1 is GTSNPN, CDR2 SVGIG, per germline (reference sequence). The CDR3 totals 13 residues.

This clone was seen a few times. CDR3 amino acids: CASSLGGLPDTQYF. Written as DNA, the CDR3 is TGCGCCAGCAGCTTGGGGGGTCTTCCAGATACGCAGTATTTT. The chain has TRBV5-1 and TRBJ2-3; D gene uncertain. V shed 0 bases and J shed 4 bases, with 9 bases lying between them. Germline V CDR1 and CDR2: SGHRS, YFSETQ. This CDR3 is 14 amino acids long.

The rearrangement links TRBV30 to TRBJ2-1, with 8 bases that match TRBD2. Germline-derived CDR1 and CDR2 are GTSNPN and SVGIG (reference sequence). This CDR3 has 14 residues. Trimming cost V 5 bases and J 3 bases; bases outside gene matches: 6. Here the CDR3 reads CAWERGGGYNEQFF. CDR3 in DNA: TGTGCCTGGGAACGGGGGGGAGGCTACAATGAGCAGTTCTTC.

This chain joins TRBV6-5 and TRBJ1-4, with D perhaps TRBD1 (5 bases). This CDR3 has 16 amino acids. V lost 4 bases, J lost 0 bases, and 12 bases lay in between. Germline CDR1 MNHEY, CDR2 SVGAGI. The CDR3 reads CASSFAGGATNEKLFF. DNA for the CDR3: TGTGCCAGCAGTTTCGCTGGGGGAGCAACTAATGAAAAACTGTTTTTT.

The chain uses TRBV25-1 and TRBJ1-1; D is unresolved. The germline V gene has CDR1 MGHDK and CDR2 SYGVNS. Between the trimmed V and J ends, which lost 2 bases and 0 bases, there was a span of 7 bases. This CDR3 is 14 amino acids long. CDR3 DNA sequence: TGTGCCAGCAGTGAAGCCCTAATGAACACTGAAGCTTTCTTT. This sequence encodes CASSEALMNTEAFF. Together with reference TRBV25-1 and TRBJ1-1, the CDR3 gives the full variable domain: EADIYQTPRYLVIGTGKKITLECSQTMGHDKMYWYQQDPGMELHLIHYSYGVNSTEKGDLSSESTVSRIRTEHFPLTLESARPSHTSQYLCASSEALMNTEAFFGQGTRLTVV.

The V call is TRBV11-2, the J call TRBJ2-5; the match to TRBD2 covers 10 bases. CDR3 length: 15 amino acids. From germline, CDR1 is SGHAT and CDR2 FQNNGV. The junction had 4 bases not matched to a gene; V was cut back by 2 bases and J by 4 bases. CDR3 sequence reads: CASSLQRGGRETQYF. The CDR3 DNA reads TGTGCCAGCAGCTTACAGCGGGGGGGCCGAGAGACCCAGTACTTC.